This entry lists 5 T cell receptor beta chains sequenced from one sample in a study of blood T cells in healthy people across ages. Primers used in a second PCR of about 7 to 12 cycles were a sample-barcoded 5' primer and a J-beta primer mix. From the 5' RACE reads, TCRdb called clonotypes with MiXCR, one entry per CDR3 protein. The data show some 700,000 distinct CDR3 sequences, over 20% seen once. The sample comprised blood. The receptors shown here come from a man between 65 and 85 years old in good health.

CDR3 coding DNA: TGTGCCAGTAGTATCCGAGGGTACAATGAGCAGTTCTTC. Its translation is CASSIRGYNEQFF. The chain employs TRBV19 and TRBJ2-1, with TRBD2 as a possible D gene (5 bases). CDR3 length: 13 residues. Germline V gene data show CDR1 as LNHDA and CDR2 as SQIVND (reference sequence). V was shortened by 3 bases and J by 4 bases, with 7 bases between the two germline ends. Using reference TRBV19 and TRBJ2-1 for the parts outside the CDR3, the full variable domain is DGGITQSPKYLFRKEGQNVTLSCEQNLNHDAMYWYRQDPGQGLRLIYYSQIVNDFQKGDIAEGYSVSREKKESFPLTVTSAQKNPTAFYLCASSIRGYNEQFFGPGTRLTVL.

This clonotype was picked up one time. J is TRBJ2-5 and V is TRBV7-2; 14 bases map to TRBD2. Unmatched junction bases numbered 5, after V lost 3 bases and J lost 2 bases. CDR1 and CDR2 (germline): SGHTA, FQGNSA. The CDR3 contains 17 residues. CDR3 nucleotides: TGTGCCAGCAGCTTCGGACTAGCGGGAGGCCCACAAGAGACCCAGTACTTC. Its translation is CASSFGLAGGPQETQYF.

This clonotype was observed many times. The V call is TRBV5-1, the J call TRBJ1-4; TRBD1 is a possible D gene (5 bases). Germline V CDR1 and CDR2: SGHRS, YFSETQ. The CDR3 extends over 14 amino acids. V gave up 2 bases and J gave up 5 bases, with 10 bases separating them. The CDR3, as DNA: TGCGCCAGCAGCTTCAGGGTAGGGAATGAAAAACTGTTTTTT. The encoded protein is CASSFRVGNEKLFF.

The chain joins TRBV15 to TRBJ1-4; D gene ambiguous. V lost 0 bases and J lost 8, with 16 bases in between. The CDR3 runs 16 residues. The germline V gene has CDR1 LNHNV and CDR2 YYDKDF (reference sequence). CDR3 coding DNA: TGTGCCACCAGCAGAGAAGATCGGTCGGGAGGGGAAAAACTGTTTTTT. This codes for CATSREDRSGGEKLFF.

This chain links TRBV10-3 with TRBJ2-7, with D possibly being TRBD1 (6 bases). V shed 2 bases and J shed 2 bases, with 7 bases lying between them. The CDR3 contains 13 residues. Germline V gene lookup returns CDR1 ENHRY and CDR2 SYGVKD. CDR3 in amino acids: CAISEGQPYEQYV. The CDR3 bases are TGTGCCATCAGTGAGGGACAGCCCTACGAGCAGTACGTC.